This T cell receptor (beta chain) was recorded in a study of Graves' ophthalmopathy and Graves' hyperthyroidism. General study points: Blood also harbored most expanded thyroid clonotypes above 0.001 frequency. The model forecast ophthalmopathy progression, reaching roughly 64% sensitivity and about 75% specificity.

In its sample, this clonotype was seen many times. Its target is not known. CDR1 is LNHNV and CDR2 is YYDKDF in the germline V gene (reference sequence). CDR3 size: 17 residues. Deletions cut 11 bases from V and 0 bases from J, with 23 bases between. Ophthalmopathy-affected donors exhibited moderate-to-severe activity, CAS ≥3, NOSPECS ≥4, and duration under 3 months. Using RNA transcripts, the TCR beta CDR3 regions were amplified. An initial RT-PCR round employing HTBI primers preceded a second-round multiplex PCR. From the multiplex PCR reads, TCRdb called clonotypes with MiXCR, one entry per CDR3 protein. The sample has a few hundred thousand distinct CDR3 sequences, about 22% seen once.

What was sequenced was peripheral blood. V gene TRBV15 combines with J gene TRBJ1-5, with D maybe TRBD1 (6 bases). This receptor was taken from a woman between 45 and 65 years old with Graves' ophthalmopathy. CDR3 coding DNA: TGTGCCGCAGGGAAGGGGGGGGGGCCGTATAGCAATCAGCCCCAGCATTTT. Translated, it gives CAAGKGGGPYSNQPQHF.